A selection of T cell receptor beta chains follows, all from one sample in a study of T-cell memory formation after mild COVID-19. TCRdb redid the calling of the 5' RACE reads with MiXCR, one entry per CDR3 protein. The sample records 240,000 or so distinct CDR3 sequences, 8% to 9.5% being singletons. Sequenced input: PBMCs or a T cell subset sorted from them (not recorded which). These receptors were taken from a man aged 18 to 29 who had mild COVID-19 (a few samples of this study predate the infection). Cell type and time point are not known. CDR3s include the opening cysteine and the closing phenylalanine or tryptophan. A D gene is named only where the DNA matches it firmly. Only part of the rows carry a size: once, few, many, or a class if the clone is expanded.

d_call	v_call	j_call	clone_size	cdr3_aa	cdr3_nt
.	TRBV7-6	TRBJ2-5	few	CASSLAMETQYF	TGTGCCAGCAGCTTAGCAATGGAGACCCAGTACTTC
.	TRBV27	TRBJ1-3	few	CASRQGQSLGYTIYF	TGTGCCAGCAGACAGGGACAAAGCCTTGGGTACACCATATATTTT
.	TRBV6-1	TRBJ1-1	.	CASRTRGGNTEAFF	TGTGCCAGCAGAACCAGGGGTGGGAACACTGAAGCTTTCTTT
TRBD1	TRBV6-6	TRBJ2-3	.	CASSYATGVGTDTQYF	TGTGCCAGCAGTTACGCCACAGGGGTCGGCACAGATACGCAGTATTTT
.	TRBV11-2	TRBJ2-4	few	CASSLDWGGAKNIQYF	TGTGCCAGCAGCTTAGATTGGGGCGGAGCCAAAAACATTCAGTACTTC
.	TRBV7-2	TRBJ2-5	few	CASSLSGVSETQYF	TGTGCCAGCAGCTTATCCGGGGTTTCCGAGACCCAGTACTTC
.	TRBV6-5	TRBJ1-5	.	CASSLRGPGQPQHF	TGTGCCAGCAGCCTCCGCGGGCCCGGTCAGCCCCAGCATTTT
TRBD2	TRBV29-1	TRBJ2-5	few	CSATSGRTQYF	TGCAGCGCTACTAGCGGGCGGACCCAGTACTTC
TRBD2	TRBV7-8	TRBJ2-1	.	CASSASGLADGEQFF	TGTGCCAGCAGCGCTTCAGGACTAGCGGACGGTGAGCAGTTCTTC
TRBD2	TRBV4-1	TRBJ2-3	.	CASSQSGGSADTQYF	TGCGCCAGCAGCCAATCGGGGGGGTCAGCAGATACGCAGTATTTT
TRBD2	TRBV9	TRBJ2-5	few	CASSVGASGGPGETQYF	TGTGCCAGCAGCGTAGGAGCTAGCGGGGGCCCAGGGGAGACCCAGTACTTC
TRBD2	TRBV7-2	TRBJ2-5	.	CASSLVRTSGVETQYF	TGTGCCAGCAGCTTAGTAAGGACTAGCGGCGTGGAGACCCAGTACTTC
.	TRBV12-3/TRBV12-4	TRBJ1-1	.	CASSFMGNTEAFF	TGTGCCAGCAGTTTCATGGGGAACACTGAAGCTTTCTTT
.	TRBV28	TRBJ2-5	.	CASSTRPRRETQYF	TGTGCCAGCAGTACTAGACCCCGGCGGGAGACCCAGTACTTC
TRBD1	TRBV4-3	TRBJ2-3	many	CASSLNGQESTDTQYF	TGCGCCAGCAGCCTCAACGGACAGGAAAGCACAGATACGCAGTATTTT
.	TRBV28	TRBJ2-6	few	CASNRGSGANVLTF	TGTGCCAGCAATCGGGGCTCTGGGGCCAACGTCCTGACTTTC
.	TRBV7-6	TRBJ2-3	.	CASSLEYRSGTDTQYF	TGTGCCAGCAGCTTAGAATACAGGTCCGGCACAGATACGCAGTATTTT
.	TRBV12-3/TRBV12-4	TRBJ2-1	many	CASTTPGQSYNEQFF	TGTGCCAGCACTACCCCCGGACAGTCCTACAATGAGCAGTTCTTC
TRBD2	TRBV27	TRBJ2-5	few	CASSPSTSGAETQYF	TGTGCCAGCAGTCCATCCACTAGCGGGGCGGAGACCCAGTACTTC
TRBD2	TRBV5-1	TRBJ2-1	.	CASSLELGLARNEQFF	TGCGCCAGCAGCTTGGAACTAGGACTAGCCCGCAATGAGCAGTTCTTC
TRBD2	TRBV5-1	TRBJ2-2	.	CASSLKGLAENTGELFF	TGCGCCAGCAGCCTAAAAGGACTAGCGGAGAACACCGGGGAGCTGTTTTTT
.	TRBV3-1	TRBJ1-2	.	CASSQGGVPNYGYTF	TGTGCCAGCAGCCAAGGGGGGGTCCCGAACTATGGCTACACCTTC
TRBD1	TRBV12-3/TRBV12-4	TRBJ1-2	many	CASTLQSRQGYGYTF	TGTGCCAGCACTTTGCAAAGTCGACAGGGCTATGGCTACACCTTC
.	TRBV7-2	TRBJ1-2	.	CASSLEGTQGYTF	TGTGCCAGCAGCTTAGAAGGGACCCAGGGCTACACCTTC
.	TRBV5-1	TRBJ1-1	.	CASSLEQGWTDAFF	TGCGCCAGCAGCCTGGAACAGGGTTGGACTGATGCTTTCTTT
.	TRBV5-1	TRBJ2-2	many	CASSFSGPGELFF	TGCGCCAGCAGCTTCTCGGGACCCGGGGAGCTGTTTTTT
.	TRBV29-1	TRBJ2-5	many	CSVGVGETQYF	TGCAGCGTTGGCGTCGGAGAGACCCAGTACTTC
.	TRBV9	TRBJ2-2	few	CASSPRDNGLHGELFF	TGTGCCAGCAGCCCGAGGGATAACGGGTTACACGGGGAGCTGTTTTTT
.	TRBV10-3	TRBJ1-1	few	CAISEGEGSGNTEAFF	TGTGCCATCAGTGAAGGCGAGGGGAGCGGGAACACTGAAGCTTTCTTT
TRBD1	TRBV11-2	TRBJ1-1	.	CASSLNRGLNTEAFF	TGTGCCAGCAGCCTAAACAGGGGATTGAACACTGAAGCTTTCTTT
TRBD1	TRBV18	TRBJ2-5	.	CASSPPPGQGRKTQYF	TGTGCCAGCTCACCACCGCCGGGACAGGGCAGAAAGACCCAGTACTTC
TRBD2	TRBV12-3/TRBV12-4	TRBJ2-3	many	CASSASRLAGRTDTQYF	TGTGCCAGCAGTGCAAGTCGACTAGCGGGGCGCACAGATACGCAGTATTTT
TRBD1	TRBV7-2	TRBJ2-7	many	CASSLDRGQGKTNF	TGTGCCAGCAGCTTAGATAGGGGACAGGGGAAAACTAACTTC
.	TRBV4-1	TRBJ2-2	.	CASSQRGAGTGELFF	TGCGCCAGCAGCCAGCGGGGTGCCGGCACCGGGGAGCTGTTTTTT
.	TRBV5-1	TRBJ2-7	.	CASSPGVDWRATYEQYF	TGCGCCAGCAGCCCGGGGGTTGACTGGCGGGCCACCTACGAGCAGTACTTC
TRBD2	TRBV9	TRBJ2-3	many	CASSVGGGRGGGTQYF	TGTGCCAGCAGCGTAGGAGGAGGGAGGGGCGGAGGTACGCAGTATTTT
.	TRBV18	TRBJ2-1	.	CASSPAGAYNEQFF	TGTGCCAGCTCACCAGCGGGCGCTTACAATGAGCAGTTCTTC
.	TRBV4-2	TRBJ2-6	.	CASSLEIFRSGANVLTF	TGTGCCAGCAGCCTGGAAATTTTTCGCTCTGGGGCCAACGTCCTGACTTTC
TRBD1	TRBV6-2/TRBV6-3	TRBJ2-3	.	CASSTWTGVTDTQYF	TGTGCCAGCAGTACCTGGACAGGAGTGACGGATACGCAGTATTTT
.	TRBV5-1	TRBJ1-1	few	CASSETYITEAFF	TGCGCCAGCAGCGAGACGTATATCACTGAAGCTTTCTTT
.	TRBV4-1	TRBJ2-3	few	CASSQAHRVLDTQYF	TGCGCCAGCAGCCAAGCCCACAGGGTCCTGGATACGCAGTATTTT
.	TRBV6-1	TRBJ1-5	.	CASTYQEGNQPQHF	TGTGCCAGCACCTACCAAGAGGGCAATCAGCCCCAGCATTTT
.	TRBV30	TRBJ1-6	.	CAWNGGRIYNSPLHF	TGTGCCTGGAATGGGGGACGAATTTATAATTCACCCCTCCACTTT
.	TRBV11-2	TRBJ2-5	few	CASSLYWTETQETQYF	TGTGCCAGCAGCCTCTACTGGACAGAAACCCAAGAGACCCAGTACTTC
TRBD1	TRBV5-4	TRBJ2-5	many	CASSPTGMEETQYF	TGTGCCAGCAGCCCGACAGGGATGGAAGAGACCCAGTACTTC
.	TRBV5-6	TRBJ2-4	.	CASSLNSRSEYF	TGTGCCAGCAGCTTGAATTCTAGAAGCGAGTACTTC
.	TRBV10-3	TRBJ2-3	few	CAISNRGTDTQYF	TGTGCCATCAGTAACAGGGGCACAGATACGCAGTATTTT
TRBD1	TRBV27	TRBJ2-7	few	CASSLNGDRNEQYF	TGTGCCAGCAGTTTAAACGGGGACAGGAACGAGCAGTACTTC